This T cell receptor beta chain was sequenced in a study of graft-versus-host responses after intestinal transplantation. Study context: Every recipient underwent anti-thymocyte globulin induction, then tacrolimus and steroids for two to three years. Whole-study results and caveats: Among recipient marrow samples, GvH clones were found; some appeared first in ileum or blood. Early post-transplant HvG declines were associated with peak circulating GvH clone levels. Within allografts, high graft-versus-host to host-versus-graft clonal ratios were seen among patients with graft-donor T cell macrochimerism.

V trimming: 3 bases; J trimming: 5 bases; junction bases outside the gene matches: 2. This CDR3 comprises 14 residues. Germline CDR1 MDHEN, CDR2 SYDVKM. Note on this clone: What it recognizes is unknown.

The method was immunoSEQ multiplex PCR; TCRdb's version includes in-frame clones alone and lacks a portion of them. The sample has about 130,000 clones, nearly 95% seen once. The clonotype comes from a human donor who received an intestinal transplant. The chain has TRBV28 and TRBJ2-5, with TRBD2 matching 11 bases. Sequencing used unstimulated CD4+ T cells sorted from spleen or lymph node cells, obtained before intestinal transplant. CDR3 bases: TGTGCCAGCAGTTTCCGACTAGCGGGGGAGACCCAGTACTTC. Its protein is CASSFRLAGETQYF.